One and the same sample provided the 3 T cell receptor beta chains below, sequenced in a study of blood T cell repertoires in COVID-19. Method: immunoSEQ multiplex PCR; TCRdb's copy keeps in-frame clones and lacks some. In the table there are around 250,000 clones, under 90% of which are singletons. The specimen sequenced was peripheral blood. The receptor set was obtained from a woman between 40 and 55 years old who had recovered from COVID-19.

The chain links TRBV27 to TRBJ2-2; D may be TRBD2 (6 bases). Trimming shortened V by 3 bases and J by 1 base, and 33 bases separated the two germline ends. Germline loops: CDR1 MNHEY, CDR2 SMNVEV (reference sequence). This CDR3 has 23 residues. The CDR3 here is CASSFRSGGGAEGVGQNTGELFF. CDR3 nucleotides: TGTGCCAGCAGTTTCCGTTCTGGCGGCGGGGCTGAAGGGGTGGGGCAGAACACCGGGGAGCTGTTTTTT.

DNA of the CDR3: TGTGCCAGCAGCCAAGGGACTACCAATGAGCAGTTCTTC. Its protein is CASSQGTTNEQFF. V and J are TRBV4-2 and TRBJ2-1; the D gene is possibly TRBD2 (6 bases). Trimming removed 1 base at V and 6 bases at J, with 7 bases between. Germline V gives CDR1 LGHNA, CDR2 YNFKEQ. The CDR3 sequence is 13 residues long.

The J gene is TRBJ2-3, the V gene TRBV11-2; TRBD2 matches at 8 bases. Germline CDR1 SGHAT, CDR2 FQNNGV. This CDR3 contains 18 residues. J lost 2 bases, V lost 5 bases, and 15 bases had no gene match. The DNA of the CDR3 is TGTGCCAGCAGCCCCATGACCGGGACTAGTCTCCCCACAGATACGCAGTATTTT. Translating it yields CASSPMTGTSLPTDTQYF.